This TCR beta chain was obtained from a study of HIV-infected children after antiretroviral therapy interruption. Study summary: Interruption-arm sampling covered weeks 0, 12, interruption end (24 or 48), and about 3 years post-study.

Unique molecular identifiers were included in an RNA-based 3' RACE TCR library. Each CDR3 protein gets one entry after TCRdb re-called the 3' RACE reads with MiXCR. The table has approximately 95,000 distinct CDR3 sequences, around 6.9% seen once; the top ten hold roughly 1%. Treatment specified: PENTA 11 planned treatment interruption arm or continuous ART arm. This clonotype appeared many times. Compared with germline, one end of the junction differs, possibly owing to a read error. The CDR3 is 17 amino acids. Germline assignment: CDR1 SNHLY and CDR2 FYNNEI. This sample comprised CD45RA+ CD4+ T cells from PBMCs, pooled from several time points, obtained from a donor given antiretroviral therapy, either interrupted or continuous. Noted subset: naive CD4+ CD45RA+ CD45RO- T cells. This TCR was sampled from a pool of human donors with HIV. V gene TRBV2 combines with J gene TRBJ2-2; possible D gene TRBD1, 5 bases. CDR3 sequence (DNA): TGTGCTAGCAGGGCCCAGCTTTCATTGTCGAACACCGGGGAGCTGTTTTTT. Translating gives CASRAQLSLSNTGELFF.